This T cell receptor beta chain was found in a study of cytomegalovirus exposure and HLA in healthy donors. With respect to this clone: Its antigen is as yet unknown.

The CDR3 loop spans 13 amino acids. CDR1 and CDR2 from the germline V gene are SQVTM and ANQGSEA. With 3 bases clipped from V and 7 bases from J, the junction kept 3 bases outside the gene matches. Overall study findings and caveats: Highly shared sequence variants in one cluster were likely a sequencing artifact.

The PCR contained 60 Vbeta and 13 Jbeta primers. Sequenced by immunoSEQ multiplex PCR; TCRdb stores in-frame clones only, minus some. The profile shows 65,000 to 75,000 clones, about 80% of them singletons. The sequenced material came from PBMCs. The clonotype was recovered from a middle-aged man in good health and CMV-seronegative. The gene calls are TRBV29-1 and TRBJ1-2; TRBD1 matches 12 bases. CDR3 coding DNA: TGCAGCGTTGACGGGACAGGGGGCCGTGGCTACACCTTC. As protein: CSVDGTGGRGYTF. Full variable domain (rest looked up from reference TRBV29-1 and TRBJ1-2): SAVISQKPSRDICQRGTSLTIQCQVDSQVTMMFWYRQQPGQSLTLIATANQGSEATYESGFVIDKFPISRPNLTFSTLTVSNMSPEDSSIYLCSVDGTGGRGYTFGSGTRLTVV.